A single sample gave rise to the 9 T cell receptor beta chains below, sequenced in a study of Tregs in tolerant kidney transplant recipients. The protocol was immunoSEQ multiplex PCR, while the TCRdb copy is restricted to in-frame clones and leaves out a portion. Here the sample spans some 66,000 clones, roughly 92% being singletons. Sequenced here: CD8+ T cells from blood, sampled before the transplant. The receptors were sampled from a human donor who received a combined kidney and bone marrow transplant.

The chain joins TRBV9 to TRBJ2-4; the match to TRBD1 covers 7 bases. This CDR3 is built from 16 residues. Trimming removed 4 bases from V and 3 bases from J; junction bases left unmatched: 10. Germline V gene sequence: CDR1 SGDLS, CDR2 YYNGEE. The CDR3 nucleotides read TGTGCCAGCAGCCCCCGGGACAGAGAGATCAAAAACATTCAGTACTTC. This gives the protein CASSPRDREIKNIQYF. Variable domain in full (rest from reference TRBV9 and TRBJ2-4): DSGVTQTPKHLITATGQRVTLRCSPRSGDLSVYWYQQSLDQGLQFLIQYYNGEERAKGNILERFSAQQFPDLHSELNLSSLELGDSALYFCASSPRDREIKNIQYFGAGTRLSVL.

The chain has TRBV27 and TRBJ1-1; 9 bases are shared with TRBD1. After removal of 4 bases from V and 0 bases from J, the junction contained 0 bases not matched to a gene. There are 14 residues in the CDR3. CDR1 MNHEY and CDR2 SMNVEV come from the germline V gene (reference sequence). DNA of the CDR3: TGTGCCAGCAGTTGGGACAGGGTGAACACTGAAGCTTTCTTT. Translating it yields CASSWDRVNTEAFF.

The rearrangement links TRBV15 to TRBJ2-3; the D is unclear. The germline V gene encodes CDR1 LNHNV and CDR2 YYDKDF (reference sequence). V dropped 1 base and J dropped 2 bases, with 13 bases sitting between them. The CDR3 runs to 16 residues. The chain's CDR3 is CATSRVPTLNTDTQYF. The CDR3 DNA sequence: TGTGCCACCAGCAGAGTCCCAACTCTCAACACAGATACGCAGTATTTT. The entire variable domain, with the rest obtained from reference TRBV15 and TRBJ2-3, is as follows: DAMVIQNPRYQVTQFGKPVTLSCSQTLNHNVMYWYQQKSSQAPKLLFHYYDKDFNNEADTPDNFQSRRPNTSFCFLDIRSPGLGDTAMYLCATSRVPTLNTDTQYFGPGTRLTVL.

The CDR3 protein is CASSLGRARRTGELFF. DNA of the CDR3: TGCGCCAGCAGCTTGGGGAGGGCCAGACGCACCGGGGAGCTGTTTTTT. The chain uses TRBV5-1 and TRBJ2-2; D may be TRBD2 (6 bases). The CDR3 has 16 amino acids. In germline, CDR1 is SGHRS, CDR2 YFSETQ. V lost 0 bases and J 4 bases, leaving 13 bases between the germline ends.

Details on this clone: Different DNA sequences within this sample yield the same CDR3. The chain uses TRBV13 and TRBJ1-1; D perhaps matches TRBD1 (5 bases). The V end was cut by 5 bases, the J end by 1 base, with 5 bases between. The CDR3 contains 12 residues. Germline lookup yields CDR1 PRHDT and CDR2 FYEKMQ (reference sequence). CDR3 nucleotides: TGTGCCAGCAGCCAGGGGAACACTGAAGCTTTCTTT. Residues: CASSQGNTEAFF.

The chain links TRBV5-6 to TRBJ1-1; D gene ambiguous. The V end lost 2 bases, the J end lost 11 bases, and 10 bases lay between the germline ends. CDR3 length equals 11 residues. The germline V gene has CDR1 SGHDT and CDR2 YYEEEE. The CDR3 DNA reads TGTGCCAGCAGCTTTGGGCAACTCGCTTTCTTT. Residues: CASSFGQLAFF.

The gene calls are TRBV28 and TRBJ2-3, with TRBD1 matching over 9 bases. Germline CDR1 reads MDHEN; CDR2 reads SYDVKM. V dropped 7 bases and J dropped 4; count of bases not matched to a gene: 9. The CDR3 sequence is 15 residues long. The CDR3 DNA sequence: TGTGCCAGCATGATAACAGGGGGCATCCCAGATACGCAGTATTTT. Protein: CASMITGGIPDTQYF.

The chain couples TRBV13 to TRBJ2-1; no firm D call. The CDR3 runs 12 residues. Deletions cut 2 bases from V and 4 bases from J, with 3 bases between. Germline CDR1 is PRHDT and CDR2 is FYEKMQ (reference sequence). The CDR3 sequence is CASSLQYNEQFF. The CDR3 DNA sequence: TGTGCCAGCAGCTTACAGTACAATGAGCAGTTCTTC.

The rearrangement joins TRBV6-5 to TRBJ1-2; TRBD1 might be the D (5 bases). The V and J ends lost 4 bases and 6 bases respectively, with 9 bases between them. The CDR3 sequence is 12 residues long. Germline CDR1 is MNHEY and CDR2 is SVGAGI. CDR3 DNA: TGTGCCAGCAGTTTCGGAGGGGATGGCTACACCTTC. It codes for CASSFGGDGYTF.